A selection of T cell receptor beta chains follows, all from one sample in a study of T cells in Graves' hyperthyroidism and ophthalmopathy. MiXCR, run by TCRdb on the multiplex PCR reads, gives a single entry per CDR3 protein. Of 330,000 or so distinct CDR3 sequences in the sample, roughly a fifth are singletons; the top ten hold under 40%. Sequencing was done on a sample of blood. The receptors derive from a man aged 50 to 59 with Graves' ophthalmopathy. CDR3s include the opening cysteine and the closing phenylalanine or tryptophan. D genes are given only for firm matches. Clone size is given for some rows only: seen once, a few or many times, or a class if the clone is expanded.

v_call clone_size d_call cdr3_aa
TRBV29-1 few TRBD2 CSVELAGGPGEQYF
TRBV6-1 few TRBD2 CASRGLAGAGETQYF
TRBV20-1 few - CSARVGSVGTGELFF
TRBV12-3/TRBV12-4 few - CASSFPAGSSYNEQFF
TRBV7-8 many - CASSLAPLTYREQFF
TRBV5-1 many TRBD1 CASSLFDRDYGYTF
TRBV7-8 many - CASSLGFGKETQYF
TRBV7-9 many TRBD1 CASSFPGGSYEQYF
TRBV7-8 few - CASSTTRDGFSSNYGYTF
TRBV2 many - CASSDVRIRADEQYF
TRBV20-1 many TRBD2 CSAMSSGRWFETQYF
TRBV6-1 few - CASISSETQYF
TRBV6-1 - - CAVNKRDGNSPLHF
TRBV12-3/TRBV12-4 - TRBD1 CASSPGTVPSVAKNIQYF
TRBV30 - TRBD1 CAWTRGYSGQPQHF
TRBV9 few - CASSVDLFGGYGYTF
TRBV18 many TRBD1 CASSPPDRATGELFF
TRBV18 - TRBD1 CASSPSTGMDGNTIYF
TRBV28 many - CASSPRGTQPQHF
TRBV18 - - CASSPPAEYEQYF
TRBV20-1 - - CSAVTTRGADTQYF
TRBV9 few - CASSGQVEGTRGNEQFF
TRBV28 many - CASSLGLGGLDEKLFF
TRBV6-1 - TRBD2 CASGAAGGYQETQYF
TRBV18 many - CASSRSNSRSSYNEQFF
TRBV5-1 many TRBD1 CASNTGGLSEQYF
TRBV28 few TRBD1 CASSSRGPGEKLFF
TRBV12-3/TRBV12-4 many - CASSLRGSRRYEQYF
TRBV3-1 many - CASSQVQGSNSPLHF
TRBV2 many - CASRGTTDTQYF
TRBV5-1 few - CASSLRQEVEAFF
TRBV7-9 - TRBD1 CASSSRTGDNSPLHF
TRBV27 many TRBD2 CASSQTSGARTSTDTQYF
TRBV5-6 - TRBD2 CASSTGLARYTDTQYF
TRBV7-2 many TRBD2 CASSLASAGVYEQYF
TRBV9 few - CASAAHAGELFF
TRBV11-1 - - CASSLSSGQPQHF
TRBV20-1 - TRBD1 CSATFTWGQGGGYTEAFF
TRBV9 - TRBD2 CASSPTGLAGANGELFF
TRBV20-1 - TRBD1 CSAAGQGANYGYTF
TRBV12-3/TRBV12-4 many - CASMAPNQPQHF
TRBV5-6 few - CASSSALGGISGEQYF
TRBV30 many TRBD1 CAWDRTGSGYTF
TRBV4-1 few - CASGWAPNRPQHF
TRBV6-2/TRBV6-3 few TRBD2 CASILAGNYNEQFF
TRBV6-1 few - CASSPVGGGPTEAFF
TRBV24-1 few - CATSDWGEQPQHF
TRBV20-1 few - CSAVSNTEAFF
TRBV27 - - CASKRRRAGTDTQYF
TRBV6-1 - TRBD2 CASQAGGPTDTQYF
TRBV5-4 few TRBD2 CASSWGLAGVEGETQYF